This T cell receptor (beta chain) was retrieved from a study of shared clonotypes between healthy human individuals. This CDR3 is 17 amino acids long. V shed 0 bases, J shed 6 bases, and the junction held 12 bases outside the gene matches. Germline CDR1 and CDR2: MDHEN and SYDVKM. Execution of the assay was at deep level. Only in-frame clones appear in the TCRdb table, and some are missing; sequencing was by immunoSEQ multiplex PCR. The sample gives 1.4 million or so clones, approximately 98.5% of which show up once; over 0.3% is in the top ten. This clone has only one observation. Source material: naive CD4+ T cells sorted from blood. Subset specified: CD45RA+ positively selected. This TCR derives from a man between 25 and 39 years old in good health. V usage is TRBV28 and J usage is TRBJ2-7; 9 nucleotides agree with TRBD1. CDR3 residues: CASSLWDRGAGKCEQYF. CDR3 DNA: TGTGCCAGCAGTTTATGGGACAGGGGTGCCGGAAAGTGCGAGCAGTACTTC.